The present T cell receptor (beta chain) was sequenced within a study of cytomegalovirus exposure and HLA in healthy donors. CDR3 length: 16 amino acids. Germline-derived CDR1 and CDR2 are ENHRY and SYGVKD. The J segment lost 10 bases and the V segment lost 2 bases, leaving 10 bases of the junction unmatched. Notes on this clone: Its antigen is not known.

This PCR relied on a set of 60 Vbeta primers and 13 Jbeta primers. Produced via immunoSEQ multiplex PCR; TCRdb's table is partial and in-frame only. The sample has 150,000 to 200,000 clones; about 85% are singletons. Study findings and constraints: Researchers counted roughly 150 TCR beta chains as cytomegalovirus-associated. DRB1 showed the most TCR associations and HLA-C the fewest in a later analysis, as rates varied by HLA locus.

The receptor comes from a boy under 10 years old in good health and CMV-seronegative. J is TRBJ2-1 and V is TRBV10-3; 11 positions match TRBD2. Sequences were obtained from PBMCs. In DNA, the CDR3 is TGTGCCATCAGTGAGGTTATAGCGGGGGGGCGAGAAGAGCAGTTCTTC. Translated, it gives CAISEVIAGGREEQFF.